The 3 T cell receptor beta chains below come from one sample, sequenced in a study of spatial heterogeneity in lung cancer. Study observations and caveats: How many expanded intratumoral alpha and beta TCRs were present tracked the tumor mutation count, which was a count of nonsynonymous mutations.

As for time point: sample taken at primary tumor resection. A single record per CDR3 protein comes from TCRdb applying MiXCR to the 5' RACE reads. The sample holds several hundred distinct CDR3 sequences, 35% to 50% seen once. For these receptors, no antigen is known. The sequenced sample was lung tumor tissue, obtained at surgery. The receptors were gathered from a male donor with early-stage non-small cell lung cancer.

This clonotype turned up a few times. Being off target in a library aimed at alpha chains, this beta chain has a size of little meaning. The chain couples TRBV9 to TRBJ1-5; D unclear. V lost 4 bases to trimming and J lost 5 bases, with 16 bases between them. Germline values: CDR1 SGDLS, CDR2 YYNGEE. The CDR3 runs to 15 residues. In DNA form, the CDR3 reads TGTGCCAGCAGCCCAGAGGGCGGCAGACATCAGCCCCAGCATTTT. Translation gives CASSPEGGRHQPQHF.

With regard to this clonotype: Since the library was made to target alpha chains, this beta chain is a stray read and its abundance is not meaningful. This chain links TRBV4-1 with TRBJ2-4; D not certain. Germline V gives CDR1 MGHRA, CDR2 YSYEKL. V lost 0 bases, J lost 0 bases, and 12 bases lay in between. CDR3 length: 17 residues. The CDR3 coding sequence is TGCGCCAGCAGCCAAGATAGGGCTGCGATAGCCAAAAACATTCAGTACTTC. Residues: CASSQDRAAIAKNIQYF.

Turning to this clonotype: Little can be read into the size of this beta chain, an off-target read in a library designed for alpha chains. The chain joins TRBV4-2 to TRBJ1-5; the D is unclear. The V gene lost 0 bases and the J gene lost 1 base, with 7 bases spanning the gap. This CDR3 is built from 15 residues. Per germline, CDR1 LGHNA and CDR2 YNFKEQ. The CDR3 region has the DNA TGTGCCAGCAGCCAAGAGGGGTACAGCAATCAGCCCCAGCATTTT. Protein: CASSQEGYSNQPQHF.